Below, 10 T cell receptor beta chains from the same sample are listed, as sequenced in a study of T cell repertoires in aging, cancer and after chemotherapy. TCR beta rearrangements were amplified from peripheral blood genomic DNA. Multiplex touch-down PCR with TRB-A/B primers amplified rearranged V-D-J TRB sequences. TCRdb called the multiplex PCR reads again in MiXCR, with one record for every CDR3 protein. Of 4,000 to 4,500 distinct CDR3 sequences listed, 25% were seen once; the top ten hold roughly 15%. Material for sequencing was blood. All receptors derive from a human donor with a solid tumor.

DNA for the CDR3: TGTGCCAGCAGCTTAGGCGAGGCCAACACTGAAGCTTTCTTT. This translates into CASSLGEANTEAFF. The chain combines TRBV5-5 with TRBJ1-1; D not certain. The CDR3 contains 14 residues. V lost 2 bases to trimming and J lost 2 bases, with 10 bases between them. The germline V gene has CDR1 SGHKS and CDR2 YYEKEE (reference sequence).

The chain couples TRBV12-3 or TRBV12-4 to TRBJ2-7; no clear D. The CDR3 has 13 amino acids. V was clipped by 5 bases and J by 0 bases, with 8 bases between them. The CDR3 sequence is CASSVESSYEQYF. In nucleotides, the CDR3 is TGTGCCAGCAGTGTTGAGAGCTCCTACGAGCAGTACTTC.

This rearrangement joins TRBV6-6 to TRBJ1-1, with TRBD1 as a possible D gene (5 bases). There are 14 residues in the CDR3. The germline CDR1 and CDR2 sequences are MNHNY and SVGAGI (reference sequence). With 2 bases removed from V and 1 base from J, the gap between germline ends came to 8 bases. In DNA form, the CDR3 reads TGTGCCAGCAGTTACGGGACCCAGAACACTGAAGCTTTCTTT. Translation gives CASSYGTQNTEAFF.

This clonotype rates as medium-sized. The chain couples TRBV6-1 to TRBJ1-2, with unresolved D. This CDR3 has 13 amino acids. V was trimmed by 6 bases and J by 3 bases, leaving 11 bases between them. The germline V gene encodes CDR1 MNHNS and CDR2 SASEGT. In DNA, the CDR3 is TGTGCCAGCAGGGAATCCGCTGACTATGGCTACACCTTC. Its translation is CASRESADYGYTF.

V gene TRBV29-1 combines with J gene TRBJ2-1, with 12 bases identical to TRBD2. The V and J ends lost 3 bases and 9 bases, in that order; junction bases with no gene match: 6. CDR3 length equals 14 residues. Germline-derived CDR1 and CDR2 are SQVTM and ANQGSEA. CDR3 sequence (DNA): TGCAGCGTTGATCAACTAGCGGGAGGCACTGAGCAGTTCTTC. This codes for CSVDQLAGGTEQFF.

The chain couples TRBV7-9 to TRBJ1-2, with D unresolved. In germline, CDR1 is SEHNR, CDR2 FQNEAQ (reference sequence). V dropped 4 bases and J dropped 0 bases, with 15 bases sitting between them. The CDR3 loop spans 16 amino acids. This CDR3 reads CASSSSRVGSNYGYTF. CDR3 nucleotides: TGTGCCAGCAGCTCGTCGCGAGTGGGGTCTAACTATGGCTACACCTTC.

By its share, this clonotype is medium-sized (0.01 to 0.1%). The rearrangement links TRBV6-1 to TRBJ2-1; no definite D call. The CDR3 has 15 residues. Germline CDR1 is MNHNS and CDR2 is SASEGT. V was shortened by 6 bases and J by 7 bases, with 19 bases between the two germline ends. Here the CDR3 DNA reads TGTGCCAGCAGGTTGCAATCGCTCAAGGGAAATGAGCAGTTCTTC. It yields the protein CASRLQSLKGNEQFF.

This clonotype was seen only once. The J gene is TRBJ2-5, the V gene TRBV6-6; TRBD1 agrees at 11 bases. The V segment lost 4 bases and the J segment 1 base; nucleotides outside the gene matches: 2. The length of the CDR3 is 15 residues. Germline-derived CDR1 and CDR2 are MNHNY and SVGAGI (reference sequence). CDR3: CASSLGTGGQETQYF. For the CDR3, the DNA is TGTGCCAGCAGTTTGGGGACAGGGGGCCAAGAGACCCAGTACTTC.

Notes on this clonotype: With a much larger clone just one base away, this may be a read error. The V call is TRBV6-1, the J call TRBJ1-6, with unresolved D. Between the trimmed V and J ends, which lost 7 bases and 7 bases, there was a span of 11 bases. Germline V gene lookup returns CDR1 MNHNS and CDR2 SASEGT. The CDR3 is 13 amino acids. For the CDR3, the DNA is TGTGCCAGCATGATCTCCCGAAATTCACCCCTCCACTTT. This gives the protein CASMISRNSPLHF.

J is TRBJ1-3 and V is TRBV24-1; no firm D call. Trimming removed 4 bases at V and 4 bases at J, with 1 base between. The V gene's germline CDR1 is KGHDR and CDR2 SFDVKD. There are 11 residues in the CDR3. The CDR3 loop reads CATSDGNTIYF. Here the CDR3 DNA reads TGTGCCACCAGTGACGGAAACACCATATATTTT.